This T cell receptor (beta chain) was captured by sequencing in a study of CD8+ T cells in alopecia areata. Study summary: For the treated group, dosing was oral tofacitinib at 5 to 10 mg twice daily. Patients in the study were on tofacitinib for 6 to 18 months, then off it for 6 months.

RNA was isolated and reverse transcribed to cDNA, the sequencing template. Generated by immunoSEQ multiplex PCR, the TCRdb table keeps only in-frame clones and is missing some. The table records some 180,000 clones, 50% to 65% of them present only once. Regarding treatment: oral pan-JAK inhibitor, 5-10 mg twice daily. Both CD4+ and CD8+ T cells were separated by sorting PBMCs. The receptor was derived from a human donor with alopecia areata. The specimen was CD8+ T cells sorted from blood, collected at week 24, from a patient treated with tofacitinib.

The CDR3 DNA reads as TGTGCCAGCAGCCCGTCGGGGCCTACACCTCAAGAGACCCAGTACTTC. Its protein product is CASSPSGPTPQETQYF. This chain links TRBV7-6 with TRBJ2-5; D is possibly TRBD1 or TRBD2 (5 bases each). The V gene lost 5 bases and the J gene lost 2 bases, with 18 bases spanning the gap. Germline CDR1 is SGHVS and CDR2 is FNYEAQ. CDR3 size: 16 residues.